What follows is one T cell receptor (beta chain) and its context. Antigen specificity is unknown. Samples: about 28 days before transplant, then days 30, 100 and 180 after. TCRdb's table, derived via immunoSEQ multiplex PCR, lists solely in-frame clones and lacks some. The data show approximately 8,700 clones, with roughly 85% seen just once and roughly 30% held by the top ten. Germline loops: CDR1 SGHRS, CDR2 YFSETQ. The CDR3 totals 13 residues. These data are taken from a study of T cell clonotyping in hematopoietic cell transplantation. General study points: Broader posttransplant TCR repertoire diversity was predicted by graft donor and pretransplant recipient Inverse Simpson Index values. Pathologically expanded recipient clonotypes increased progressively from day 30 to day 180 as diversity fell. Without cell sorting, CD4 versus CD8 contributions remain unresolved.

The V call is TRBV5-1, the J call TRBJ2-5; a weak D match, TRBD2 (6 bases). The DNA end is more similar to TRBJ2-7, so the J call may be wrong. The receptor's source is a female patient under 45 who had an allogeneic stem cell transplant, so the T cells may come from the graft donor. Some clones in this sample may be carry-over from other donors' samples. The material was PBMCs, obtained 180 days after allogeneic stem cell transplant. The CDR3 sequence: CASSFRRGYEQYF. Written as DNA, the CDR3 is TGCGCCAGCAGCTTCAGGCGGGGCTACGAGCAGTACTTC.